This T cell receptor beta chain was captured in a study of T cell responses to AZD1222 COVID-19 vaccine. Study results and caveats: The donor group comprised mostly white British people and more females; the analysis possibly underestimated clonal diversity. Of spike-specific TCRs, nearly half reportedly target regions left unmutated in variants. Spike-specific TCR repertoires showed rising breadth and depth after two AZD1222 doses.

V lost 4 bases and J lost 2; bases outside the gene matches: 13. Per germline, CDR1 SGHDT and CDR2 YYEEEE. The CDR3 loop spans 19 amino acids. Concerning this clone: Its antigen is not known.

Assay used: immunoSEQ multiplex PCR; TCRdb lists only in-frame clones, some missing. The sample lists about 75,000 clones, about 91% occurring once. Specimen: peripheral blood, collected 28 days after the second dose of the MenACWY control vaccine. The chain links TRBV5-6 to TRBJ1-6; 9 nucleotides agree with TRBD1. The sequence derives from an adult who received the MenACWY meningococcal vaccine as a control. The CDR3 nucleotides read TGTGCCAGCAGCCGACCGGGACAGGGTCGAATCGCCTATAATTCACCCCTCCACTTT. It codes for CASSRPGQGRIAYNSPLHF.